This TCR beta chain was obtained from a study of graft-versus-host responses after intestinal transplantation. Broader study findings: GvH clones surfaced in recipient marrow, some emerging earlier in ileum or blood. Graft-versus-host to host-versus-graft clonal ratios in allografts were high in patients with graft-donor T cell macrochimerism.

This table comes from immunoSEQ multiplex PCR, and its TCRdb copy is limited to in-frame clones, with some not included. The sample yields about 98,000 clones, about 82% seen once. Regarding this clone: The antigen is undetermined.

Trimming removed 5 bases at V and 5 bases at J, with 19 bases between. The germline CDR1 and CDR2 sequences are MNHNS and SASEGT. The CDR3 loop spans 15 amino acids. The chain joins TRBV6-1 to TRBJ2-7; possibly TRBD1 for D (6 bases). The receptor's source is a human patient who received an intestinal transplant, so some T cells may come from the graft donor. The sample consisted of PBMCs, taken 255 days after intestinal transplant. The DNA of the CDR3 is TGTGCCAGCAGTCCCCGGGACACCATTTGGGACGAGCAGTACTTC. Translation gives CASSPRDTIWDEQYF.